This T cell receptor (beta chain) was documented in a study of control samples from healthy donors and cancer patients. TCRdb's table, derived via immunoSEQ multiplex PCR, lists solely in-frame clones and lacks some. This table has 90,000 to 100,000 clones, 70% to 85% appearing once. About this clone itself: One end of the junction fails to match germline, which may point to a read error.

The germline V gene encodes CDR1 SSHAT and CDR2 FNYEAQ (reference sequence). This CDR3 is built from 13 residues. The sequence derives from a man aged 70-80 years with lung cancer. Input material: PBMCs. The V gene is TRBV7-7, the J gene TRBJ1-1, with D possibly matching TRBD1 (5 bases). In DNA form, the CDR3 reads TGTGCTAGCAGCTTAGGGGTGGCCACTGAAGCTTTCTTT. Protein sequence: CASSLGVATEAFF.